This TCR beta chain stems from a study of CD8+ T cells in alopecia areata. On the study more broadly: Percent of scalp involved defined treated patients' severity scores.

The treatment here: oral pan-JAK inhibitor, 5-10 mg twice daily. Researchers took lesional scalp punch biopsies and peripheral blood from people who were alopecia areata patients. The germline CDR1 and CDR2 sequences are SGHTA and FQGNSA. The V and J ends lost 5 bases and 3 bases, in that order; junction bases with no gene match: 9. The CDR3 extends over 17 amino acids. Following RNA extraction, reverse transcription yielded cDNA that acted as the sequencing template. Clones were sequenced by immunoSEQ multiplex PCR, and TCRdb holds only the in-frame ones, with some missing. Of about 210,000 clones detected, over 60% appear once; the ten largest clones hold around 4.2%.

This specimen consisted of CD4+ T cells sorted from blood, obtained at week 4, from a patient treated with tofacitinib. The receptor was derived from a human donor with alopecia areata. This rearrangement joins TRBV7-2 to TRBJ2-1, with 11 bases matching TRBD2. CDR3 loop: CASSTPGLAEIYNEQFF. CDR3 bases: TGTGCCAGCAGCACTCCGGGACTAGCGGAAATCTACAATGAGCAGTTCTTC.